This T cell receptor (beta chain) was sequenced during a study of tumor-infiltrating lymphocytes in localized non-small cell lung cancer. Whole-study results and caveats: TCR sequencing covered a subset of patients with enough tissue. Tumor T-cell fraction from TCR sequencing was not associated with recurrence-free survival (p = 0.61). Higher tumor T cell infiltration than in uninvolved lung was supported by TCRbeta sequencing.

Repertoires were generated with immunoSEQ multiplex PCR, while TCRdb's copy carries only in-frame clones and drops some. The sample lists thousands of clones; about three quarters were seen once. The CDR3 is 14 residues long. CDR1 SGDLS and CDR2 YYNGEE come from the germline V gene. The germline V and J ends were trimmed by 0 bases and 10 bases, with 14 bases remaining between them. As concerns this clone: The antigen is unknown.

Sequencing was carried out using lung tumor tissue. The V gene is TRBV9, the J gene TRBJ1-3, with D possibly being TRBD1 (5 bases). The receptor was isolated from a human donor with non-small cell lung cancer. The CDR3 is CASSVAPQGPTIYF. The DNA for the CDR3 is TGTGCCAGCAGCGTAGCCCCGCAGGGACCGACCATATATTTT.